This T cell receptor (beta chain) came from a study of blood T cell repertoires in COVID-19. Overall study context: Spain, Italy and the United States supplied samples that represented acute and convalescent COVID-19.

As handled by the study authors: Using reference gene primer amplification, nucleated cell counts were estimated. Sequenced by immunoSEQ multiplex PCR; TCRdb stores in-frame clones only, minus some. D and trimming come from the DNA, and the V and J calls and clone size come from that table. Among under 150,000 clones listed, roughly 84% were seen once. Participants' reported clinical history set cohort assignment. Germline trimming cut 4 bases from V and 2 bases from J; bases unmatched to any gene: 5. The CDR3 spans 14 residues. The germline gives CDR1 SGHDT, CDR2 YYEEEE. This chain joins TRBV5-6 and TRBJ2-5; 7 bases are shared with TRBD1. The sample comprised PBMCs or T cells enriched from blood (not recorded which). The TCR originated in a man in his forties with acute COVID-19. The chain's CDR3 is CASSTGQPQETQYF. CDR3 DNA sequence: TGTGCCAGCAGCACGGGACAGCCACAAGAGACCCAGTACTTC.